The rows below give T cell receptor beta chains drawn from one sample of a study of T cells after yellow fever vaccination. TCRdb redid the calling of the 5' RACE reads with MiXCR, one entry per CDR3 protein. The profile shows roughly 190,000 distinct CDR3 sequences, approximately 11% of them singletons. Specimen: CD8+ T cells sorted from PBMCs, collected 15 days after the yellow fever booster vaccination. Receptors originate from a man between 18 and 29 years old who received the YFV17D yellow fever vaccine. CDR3s include the opening cysteine and the closing phenylalanine or tryptophan. The order of the fields is J gene, D gene, clone size, V gene, CDR3 protein, CDR3 DNA. A D gene is named only where the DNA matches it firmly. Not every row has a clone size; where given, it reads once, few, many or a size class.

j_call: TRBJ2-2; d_call: NA; clone_size: NA; v_call: TRBV27; cdr3_aa: CASSLLMGYGGELFF; cdr3_nt: TGTGCCAGCAGTCTACTTATGGGTTACGGCGGGGAGCTGTTTTTT
j_call: TRBJ1-5; d_call: NA; clone_size: NA; v_call: TRBV6-2/TRBV6-3; cdr3_aa: CATQGDGGPYQPQHF; cdr3_nt: TGTGCCACCCAAGGTGATGGGGGGCCGTATCAGCCCCAGCATTTT
j_call: TRBJ2-7; d_call: TRBD1; clone_size: NA; v_call: TRBV12-3/TRBV12-4; cdr3_aa: CASSLQGPHEQYF; cdr3_nt: TGTGCCAGCAGCCTACAGGGGCCCCACGAGCAGTACTTC
j_call: TRBJ2-7; d_call: NA; clone_size: few; v_call: TRBV12-3/TRBV12-4; cdr3_aa: CASSFGSHEQYF; cdr3_nt: TGTGCCAGCAGTTTCGGCTCCCACGAGCAGTACTTC
j_call: TRBJ2-7; d_call: NA; clone_size: many; v_call: TRBV4-1; cdr3_aa: CASSHPGTNSYEQYF; cdr3_nt: TGCGCCAGCAGCCATCCCGGGACAAATTCCTACGAGCAGTACTTC
j_call: TRBJ2-5; d_call: NA; clone_size: many; v_call: TRBV12-3/TRBV12-4; cdr3_aa: CASSFEERGETQYF; cdr3_nt: TGTGCCAGCAGTTTCGAGGAGCGTGGGGAGACCCAGTACTTC
j_call: TRBJ1-2; d_call: NA; clone_size: few; v_call: TRBV12-3/TRBV12-4; cdr3_aa: CASSPGLWGYTF; cdr3_nt: TGTGCCAGCAGTCCGGGACTGTGGGGCTACACCTTC
j_call: TRBJ2-1; d_call: NA; clone_size: NA; v_call: TRBV6-5; cdr3_aa: CASIEGGGPDNEQFF; cdr3_nt: TGTGCCAGCATCGAGGGAGGGGGGCCAGACAATGAGCAGTTCTTC
j_call: TRBJ2-1; d_call: NA; clone_size: NA; v_call: TRBV19; cdr3_aa: CASSAKAGPYNEQFF; cdr3_nt: TGTGCCAGTAGCGCTAAGGCAGGGCCCTACAATGAGCAGTTCTTC
j_call: TRBJ2-1; d_call: NA; clone_size: few; v_call: TRBV4-1; cdr3_aa: CASSSRGLEQFF; cdr3_nt: TGCGCCAGCAGCTCCCGGGGACTTGAGCAGTTCTTC
j_call: TRBJ1-1; d_call: TRBD1; clone_size: few; v_call: TRBV18; cdr3_aa: CASSPTGVDTEAFF; cdr3_nt: TGTGCCAGCTCACCGACAGGGGTTGACACTGAAGCTTTCTTT
j_call: TRBJ2-5; d_call: NA; clone_size: few; v_call: TRBV7-2; cdr3_aa: CASSPIVAGGTQYF; cdr3_nt: TGTGCCAGCAGCCCAATAGTGGCCGGAGGGACCCAGTACTTC
j_call: TRBJ2-5; d_call: NA; clone_size: many; v_call: TRBV6-6; cdr3_aa: CASSQGTQYF; cdr3_nt: TGTGCCAGCAGTCAGGGGACCCAGTACTTC
j_call: TRBJ2-2; d_call: NA; clone_size: NA; v_call: TRBV7-9; cdr3_aa: CASKGLGELFF; cdr3_nt: TGTGCCAGCAAGGGGCTCGGGGAGCTGTTTTTT
j_call: TRBJ2-5; d_call: TRBD2; clone_size: few; v_call: TRBV11-2; cdr3_aa: CASSLIPLAGGHQETQYF; cdr3_nt: TGTGCCAGCAGCTTAATCCCCCTGGCGGGGGGCCACCAAGAGACCCAGTACTTC
j_call: TRBJ1-2; d_call: TRBD1; clone_size: few; v_call: TRBV24-1; cdr3_aa: CATSDLTPGTGGYYGYTF; cdr3_nt: TGTGCCACCAGTGACCTGACCCCGGGGACAGGGGGGTACTATGGCTACACCTTC
j_call: TRBJ1-4; d_call: NA; clone_size: NA; v_call: TRBV7-9; cdr3_aa: CASRPRTLGEKLFF; cdr3_nt: TGTGCCAGCCGCCCCCGGACCTTGGGTGAAAAACTGTTTTTT
j_call: TRBJ2-1; d_call: TRBD1; clone_size: NA; v_call: TRBV5-1; cdr3_aa: CASSLTGTGYNEQFF; cdr3_nt: TGCGCCAGCAGCCTAACCGGGACAGGGTACAATGAGCAGTTCTTC
j_call: TRBJ2-7; d_call: NA; clone_size: once; v_call: TRBV6-6; cdr3_aa: CASSVGAFYEQYF; cdr3_nt: TGTGCCAGCAGTGTCGGGGCTTTCTACGAGCAGTACTTC
j_call: TRBJ2-7; d_call: NA; clone_size: few; v_call: TRBV7-2; cdr3_aa: CASSLAGAIYEQYF; cdr3_nt: TGTGCCAGCAGCTTAGCGGGGGCGATATACGAGCAGTACTTC
j_call: TRBJ1-4; d_call: NA; clone_size: NA; v_call: TRBV6-5; cdr3_aa: CASSYSRLANEKLFF; cdr3_nt: TGTGCCAGCAGTTACTCGAGGTTGGCTAATGAAAAACTGTTTTTT
j_call: TRBJ2-1; d_call: TRBD2; clone_size: NA; v_call: TRBV14; cdr3_aa: CASSPLPSGGALEQFF; cdr3_nt: TGTGCCAGCAGCCCGCTCCCTAGCGGGGGGGCCCTTGAGCAGTTCTTC
j_call: TRBJ1-1; d_call: NA; clone_size: NA; v_call: TRBV27; cdr3_aa: CASGGLGDTEAFF; cdr3_nt: TGTGCCAGCGGAGGGCTGGGGGACACTGAAGCTTTCTTT
j_call: TRBJ1-4; d_call: NA; clone_size: few; v_call: TRBV7-9; cdr3_aa: CASSLAVGGLGEKLFF; cdr3_nt: TGTGCCAGCAGCTTAGCGGTTGGAGGCTTGGGTGAAAAACTGTTTTTT
j_call: TRBJ2-5; d_call: NA; clone_size: NA; v_call: TRBV5-1; cdr3_aa: CASRDIGETQYF; cdr3_nt: TGCGCCAGCAGGGACATCGGGGAGACCCAGTACTTC
j_call: TRBJ2-7; d_call: NA; clone_size: NA; v_call: TRBV23-1; cdr3_aa: CASSQSSPGDVYEQYF; cdr3_nt: TGCGCCAGCAGTCAATCGAGCCCAGGGGATGTCTACGAGCAGTACTTC
j_call: TRBJ1-1; d_call: NA; clone_size: NA; v_call: TRBV24-1; cdr3_aa: CATSQAGSVEAFF; cdr3_nt: TGTGCCACCTCGCAGGCGGGATCTGTCGAAGCTTTCTTT
j_call: TRBJ2-7; d_call: NA; clone_size: few; v_call: TRBV30; cdr3_aa: CAWLGPLEQYF; cdr3_nt: TGTGCCTGGCTGGGGCCGCTCGAGCAGTACTTC
j_call: TRBJ1-2; d_call: TRBD1; clone_size: NA; v_call: TRBV7-9; cdr3_aa: CASSYSTGDYTF; cdr3_nt: TGTGCCAGCAGCTATAGTACAGGGGACTACACCTTC
j_call: TRBJ2-3; d_call: NA; clone_size: few; v_call: TRBV12-5; cdr3_aa: CASGLVEGGSTDTQYF; cdr3_nt: TGTGCTAGTGGTTTGGTAGAGGGCGGGAGCACAGATACGCAGTATTTT
j_call: TRBJ1-1; d_call: NA; clone_size: NA; v_call: TRBV4-1; cdr3_aa: CASSQGDQGNTEAFF; cdr3_nt: TGCGCCAGCAGCCAAGGCGATCAGGGAAATACTGAAGCTTTCTTT